Described below is a single T cell receptor (beta chain) sequence and its context. As yet, its antigen is unknown. This specimen comes from a study of cytomegalovirus exposure and HLA in healthy donors. Study in general: About 83 million unique TCRs from HLA-typed donors made up an early data release. Study-wide findings and caveats: In a later analysis, a missense DCLRE1C variant was linked to TCR beta V- and J-gene trimming. In a later analysis, HLA-associated beta chains showed higher expansion and lower generation probabilities than comparable chains.

A multiplex PCR was run with 60 Vbeta primers and 13 Jbeta primers. Original processing methods: An analysis that came later counted some 85 million unique TCR beta chains, some 11 million shared. TCRdb keeps only in-frame clones here, not all; method: immunoSEQ multiplex PCR. The V and J calls and clone size are taken from that table; D and trimming were inferred from the DNA. The table records under 200,000 clones, 77% of them present only once. Trimming took 2 bases from V and 0 from J, leaving 8 bases between them. The CDR3 runs to 15 residues. Germline V gene data show CDR1 as SNHLY and CDR2 as FYNNEI.

The chain joins TRBV2 to TRBJ1-3; D call uncertain. The receptor was isolated from a male donor in good health and CMV-seropositive. The source material was PBMCs. CDR3 sequence reads: CASSEKEGSGNTIYF. CDR3 in DNA: TGTGCCAGCAGTGAAAAAGAGGGCTCTGGAAACACCATATATTTT. The whole variable domain, filled in from reference TRBV2 and TRBJ1-3, reads EPEVTQTPSHQVTQMGQEVILRCVPISNHLYFYWYRQILGQKVEFLVSFYNNEISEKSEIFDDQFSVERPDGSNFTLKIRSTKLEDSAMYFCASSEKEGSGNTIYFGEGSWLTVV.